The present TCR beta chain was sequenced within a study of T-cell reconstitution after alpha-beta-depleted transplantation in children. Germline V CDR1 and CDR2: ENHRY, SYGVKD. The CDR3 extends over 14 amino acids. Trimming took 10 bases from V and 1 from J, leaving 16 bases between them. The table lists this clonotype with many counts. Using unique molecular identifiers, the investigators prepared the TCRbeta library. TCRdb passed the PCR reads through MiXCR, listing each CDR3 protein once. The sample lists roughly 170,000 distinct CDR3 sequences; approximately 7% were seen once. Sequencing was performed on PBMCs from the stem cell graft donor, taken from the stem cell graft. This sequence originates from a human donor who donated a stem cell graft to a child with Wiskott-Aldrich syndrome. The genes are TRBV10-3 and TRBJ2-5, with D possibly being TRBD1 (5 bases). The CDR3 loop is CATLPGAVQETQYF. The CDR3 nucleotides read TGTGCCACACTACCTGGGGCAGTCCAAGAGACCCAGTACTTC.